This T cell receptor beta chain was sequenced in a study of blood T cell repertoires in COVID-19. Study-wide context: T cells, B-cell-depleted T cells, or PBMCs supplied cDNA or gDNA.

In the source study's methods: It was from reference gene primer amplification that nucleated cell counts were estimated. Repertoires were generated with immunoSEQ multiplex PCR, while TCRdb's copy carries only in-frame clones and drops some. V, J and clone size reflect that table, while D and trimming were determined from the DNA. This sample has about 150,000 clones, with roughly nine tenths found just once. The CDR3 has 15 residues. J gave up 2 bases and V 4 bases, and 4 bases lay outside the gene matches. CDR1 is SGHDN, CDR2 FVKESK, per germline. The rearrangement links TRBV14 to TRBJ2-5; 10 nucleotides line up with TRBD2. Material: peripheral blood. The sequence came from a man in his fifties with acute or convalescent COVID-19. The CDR3 loop reads CASSLRTSGQETQYF. CDR3 DNA: TGTGCCAGCAGCCTCCGGACTAGCGGACAAGAGACCCAGTACTTC.